This entry lists 21 T cell receptor beta chains sequenced from one sample in a study of blood T cell repertoires in COVID-19. The protocol was immunoSEQ multiplex PCR, while the TCRdb copy is restricted to in-frame clones and leaves out a portion. The sample shows approximately 170,000 clones, around 90% of them seen only once. Sequencing was done on a sample of peripheral blood. The receptors stem from a man between 60 and 75 years old with active or convalescent COVID-19.

The genes are TRBV5-5 and TRBJ1-3; D is undetermined. The CDR3 is 17 residues long. Germline V CDR1 and CDR2: SGHKS, YYEKEE (reference sequence). Trimming stripped 0 bases from V and 0 bases from J, with 13 bases between. The CDR3 DNA is TGTGCCAGCAGCTTGGTTTTGGGCATCCGCTCTGGAAACACCATATATTTT. Its protein is CASSLVLGIRSGNTIYF.

This chain uses TRBV5-8 with TRBJ1-6; TRBD1 matches at 8 bases. Per the germline V gene, CDR1 is SGHTS and CDR2 is YDEGEE. The CDR3 loop spans 17 amino acids. J lost 9 bases, V lost 4 bases, and 15 bases had no gene match. The CDR3 DNA reads as TGTGCCAGCAGCCAGGGGACGGACAGGGAGGTTGGTTCACCCCTCCACTTT. This translates into CASSQGTDREVGSPLHF.

The rearrangement joins TRBV18 to TRBJ2-7, with 7 bases matching TRBD1. The CDR3 covers 15 residues. The ends lost 5 bases at V and 6 bases at J; junction bases unmatched: 13. Germline V gene lookup returns CDR1 KGHSH and CDR2 LQKENI. Written as DNA, the CDR3 is TGTGCCAGCTCAACACTGTCGACAGGGAAGAGCGAGCAGTACTTC. Translated: CASSTLSTGKSEQYF.

The chain is built from TRBV20-1 and TRBJ2-7; 8 bases map to TRBD1. Germline loops: CDR1 DFQATT, CDR2 SNEGSKA (reference sequence). The CDR3 is 15 residues long. V trimming: 3 bases; J trimming: 1 base; junction bases outside the gene matches: 8. CDR3 in amino acids: CSASIPGGPSYEQYF. CDR3 sequence (DNA): TGCAGTGCTAGTATACCAGGGGGCCCGTCCTACGAGCAGTACTTC.

V is TRBV9 and J is TRBJ2-3; TRBD2 matches 8 bases. The CDR3 extends over 15 amino acids. Trimming took 3 bases from V and 1 from J; bases not matched to a gene: 4. The germline V gene has CDR1 SGDLS and CDR2 YYNGEE. The CDR3 region has the DNA TGTGCCAGCAGCGCAGCGGGAGCGGGCACAGATACGCAGTATTTT. Amino acids: CASSAAGAGTDTQYF.

The CDR3 DNA sequence: TGTGCCAGCAGTCTAACGGGGGGGGAGATAAATACGCAGTATTTT. Translated, it gives CASSLTGGEINTQYF. This chain links TRBV7-2 with TRBJ2-3; 8 bases match TRBD2. With 6 bases clipped from V and 7 bases from J, the junction kept 12 bases outside the gene matches. The CDR3 totals 15 residues. Looked up from germline, CDR1 is SGHTA and CDR2 is FQGNSA.

The V call is TRBV7-8, the J call TRBJ2-7; D perhaps matches TRBD1 (5 bases). CDR1 and CDR2 (germline): SGHVS, FQNEAQ. V was cut by 0 bases and J by 5 bases, with 8 bases left in between. This CDR3 contains 13 residues. CDR3 residues: CASSLATADEQYF. CDR3 DNA sequence: TGTGCCAGCAGCTTAGCGACAGCCGACGAGCAGTACTTC.

This sequence joins TRBV6-6 and TRBJ2-2, with 9 nucleotides matching TRBD1. The germline CDR1 and CDR2 sequences are MNHNY and SVGAGI (reference sequence). Trimming removed 5 bases from V and 2 bases from J; junction bases left unmatched: 6. There are 16 residues in the CDR3. The CDR3 coding sequence is TGTGCCAGCAGTACCGGGACAGGGCGTAACACCGGGGAGCTGTTTTTT. It translates to CASSTGTGRNTGELFF.

The chain uses TRBV15 and TRBJ1-2; D uncertain. Germline V lookup: CDR1 LNHNV, CDR2 YYDKDF (reference sequence). The CDR3 runs to 15 residues. V lost 1 base and J lost 4, with 13 bases in between. CDR3 amino acids: CATSRVEAGFYGYTF. DNA for the CDR3: TGTGCCACCAGCAGAGTTGAAGCGGGGTTCTATGGCTACACCTTC.

The genes are TRBV7-9 and TRBJ2-7; 7 bases are shared with TRBD2. This CDR3 is 14 amino acids long. J was trimmed by 3 bases and V by 4 bases; bases with no gene match: 6. Germline V gene data show CDR1 as SEHNR and CDR2 as FQNEAQ (reference sequence). The CDR3 region has the DNA TGTGCCAGCAGCTCCCCCGGGACTATCTACGAGCAGTACTTC. This gives the protein CASSSPGTIYEQYF.

The chain uses TRBV29-1 and TRBJ1-5; 8 positions match TRBD1. The CDR3 runs 15 residues. Germline V gene lookup returns CDR1 SQVTM and CDR2 ANQGSEA. V was clipped by 5 bases and J by 0 bases; unmatched bases: 6. CDR3 protein: CSVSQGAGSNQPQHF. CDR3 coding DNA: TGCAGCGTTAGTCAGGGGGCTGGTAGCAATCAGCCCCAGCATTTT.

The chain has TRBV25-1 and TRBJ1-2; D perhaps matches TRBD1 (6 bases). The germline CDR1 and CDR2 sequences are MGHDK and SYGVNS. This CDR3 has 13 residues. V gave up 3 bases and J gave up 4 bases, with 9 bases separating them. CDR3 loop: CASSDQGSYGYTF. For the CDR3, the DNA is TGTGCCAGCAGTGACCAGGGGTCCTATGGCTACACCTTC.

This clone was observed once. The chain couples TRBV7-2 to TRBJ1-2; 9 bases line up with TRBD1. V gave up 5 bases and J gave up 6 bases; unmatched junction bases: 7. This CDR3 contains 14 residues. CDR1 is SGHTA and CDR2 is FQGNSA in the germline V gene. In nucleotides, the CDR3 is TGTGCCAGCAGCCCTCGGACAGGGGATGATGGCTACACCTTC. It yields the protein CASSPRTGDDGYTF.

V usage is TRBV19 and J usage is TRBJ2-5; a possible D gene is TRBD2 (5 bases). The CDR3 consists of 13 residues. Germline assignment: CDR1 LNHDA and CDR2 SQIVND (reference sequence). Trimming pared 1 base from V and 2 bases from J, leaving 5 bases between. CDR3 bases: TGTGCCAGTAGTATAGCGGGGCAAGAGACCCAGTACTTC. As protein: CASSIAGQETQYF.

This rearrangement joins TRBV2 to TRBJ2-4, with 7 positions matching TRBD1. Germline V CDR1 and CDR2: SNHLY, FYNNEI. J gave up 4 bases and V 4 bases, and 4 bases lay outside the gene matches. The CDR3 is 14 amino acids. CDR3 protein: CASSVPGQKNIQYF. The CDR3 DNA reads TGTGCCAGCAGTGTACCGGGACAGAAAAACATTCAGTACTTC.

The J gene is TRBJ2-1, the V gene TRBV7-8, with 9 bases aligning to TRBD2. V lost 2 bases and J lost 5; bases outside the gene matches: 13. The CDR3 has 18 residues. Germline V CDR1 and CDR2: SGHVS, FQNEAQ. The CDR3 DNA is TGTGCCAGCAGCTTATTGGGTAGCGGGAGCCCTCTCCACAATGAGCAGTTCTTC. It encodes CASSLLGSGSPLHNEQFF.

In DNA, the CDR3 is TGCGCCAGCAGTCGGGACAGGGTCCACGAGCAGTACTTC. Amino acid sequence: CASSRDRVHEQYF. The chain has TRBV23-1 and TRBJ2-7; 9 bases are shared with TRBD1. TRBV23-1 is noted as an ORF with a role that remains uncertain. Losses at the gene ends were 4 bases for V and 5 bases for J; bases not matched to a gene: 3. The CDR3 runs to 13 residues.

This clone occurred once. This rearrangement joins TRBV7-2 to TRBJ2-3, with 11 bases aligning to TRBD2. Per the germline V gene, CDR1 is SGHTA and CDR2 is FQGNSA. V shed 4 bases, J shed 6 bases, and the junction held 0 bases outside the gene matches. CDR3 length: 13 amino acids. The CDR3 DNA sequence: TGTGCCAGCAGCTCTAGCGGGGGGGATACGCAGTATTTT. Translated, it gives CASSSSGGDTQYF.

CDR3 DNA sequence: TGTGCCAGCAGTTACGGGACTCTCGACTATGGCTACACCTTC. This encodes CASSYGTLDYGYTF. This rearrangement joins TRBV6-2 or TRBV6-3 to TRBJ1-2, with D perhaps matching TRBD1 (5 bases). The CDR3 runs to 14 residues. Trimming left V 2 bases short and J 3 bases short, with 10 bases between. CDR1 is MNHEY and CDR2 is SVGEGT in the germline V gene.

The chain combines TRBV4-2 with TRBJ2-3; TRBD2 aligns across 9 bases. In germline, CDR1 is LGHNA, CDR2 YNFKEQ. The J segment lost 2 bases and the V segment lost 1 base, leaving 4 bases of the junction unmatched. The CDR3 has 16 residues. In DNA form, the CDR3 reads TGTGCCAGCAGCCAAGCGGGGACTAGCTCCACAGATACGCAGTATTTT. This encodes CASSQAGTSSTDTQYF.

The J gene is TRBJ2-3, the V gene TRBV24-1; D uncertain. The CDR3 contains 13 residues. V was shortened by 3 bases and J by 0 bases, with 3 bases between the two germline ends. Germline V gene data show CDR1 as KGHDR and CDR2 as SFDVKD. CDR3: CATSDPSTDTQYF. Written as DNA, the CDR3 is TGTGCCACCAGTGATCCTAGCACAGATACGCAGTATTTT.